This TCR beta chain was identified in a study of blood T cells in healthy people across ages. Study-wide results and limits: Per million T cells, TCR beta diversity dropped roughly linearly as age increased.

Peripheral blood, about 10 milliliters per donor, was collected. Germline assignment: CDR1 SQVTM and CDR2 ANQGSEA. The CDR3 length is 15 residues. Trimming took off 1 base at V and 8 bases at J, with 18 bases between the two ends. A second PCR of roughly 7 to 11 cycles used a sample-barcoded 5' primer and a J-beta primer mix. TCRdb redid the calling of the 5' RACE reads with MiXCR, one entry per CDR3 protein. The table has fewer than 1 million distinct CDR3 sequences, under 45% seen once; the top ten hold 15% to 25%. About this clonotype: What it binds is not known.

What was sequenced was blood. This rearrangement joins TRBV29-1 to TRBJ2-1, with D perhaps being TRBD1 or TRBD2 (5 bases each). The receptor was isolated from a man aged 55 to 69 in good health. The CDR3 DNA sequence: TGCAGCGTTGAAGGCGGGTCAGGGCCGAGCGATGAGCAGTTCTTC. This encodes CSVEGGSGPSDEQFF.